These T cell receptor beta chains were read from a single sample in a study of regulatory T cells in long-lasting Graves disease. In TCRdb, the multiplex PCR reads were re-called with MiXCR into one record per CDR3 protein. The sample yields around 500,000 distinct CDR3 sequences, around 15% seen once. These data were likewise used in another study, on T cells in Graves' hyperthyroidism and ophthalmopathy.

Source: peripheral blood mononuclear cells (PBMCs), taken at new diagnosis, from a patient treated with antithyroid drugs. These receptors all stem from a woman aged 35-65 years with Graves disease. Both conserved end residues are part of each CDR3. A D gene is named only where the DNA matches it firmly. Rows give clone size only sometimes, using once, few, many, or a class for an expanded clone.

DNA: TGTGCCAGCAGCCCGGGACTAGCGGGGCTGTACGAGCAGTACTTC
CDR3: CASSPGLAGLYEQYF
D: TRBD2
V: TRBV6-1
size: many
J: TRBJ2-7

DNA: TGTGCCAGCAGCTTAGCCAGCCCCGAGCAGTACTTC
CDR3: CASSLASPEQYF
D: -
V: TRBV11-2
size: many
J: TRBJ2-7

DNA: TGTGCCAGCAGCCCTACGACCGCAACTAATGAAGAACTGTTTTTT
CDR3: CASSPTTATNEELFF
D: -
V: TRBV5-5
size: -
J: TRBJ1-4

DNA: TGTGCCAGCAGAAACGGACTAGCGGGGGGCACAGATACGCAGTATTTT
CDR3: CASRNGLAGGTDTQYF
D: TRBD2
V: TRBV2
size: many
J: TRBJ2-3

DNA: TGTGCCAGCAGTCAACAAGGGGAAGGCAATCAGCCCCAGCATTTT
CDR3: CASSQQGEGNQPQHF
D: -
V: TRBV7-8
size: few
J: TRBJ1-5

DNA: TGTGCCAGCAGTACGACGGGAATCTCCTACGAGCAGTACTTC
CDR3: CASSTTGISYEQYF
D: -
V: TRBV28
size: many
J: TRBJ2-7

DNA: TGTGCCAGCAGCTCTCGGACTAGTGGGGTCCACAATGAGCAGTTCTTC
CDR3: CASSSRTSGVHNEQFF
D: TRBD2
V: TRBV9
size: many
J: TRBJ2-1

DNA: TGTGCCAGCAGCTTGCCGGGACACAATAATTCACCCCTCCACTTT
CDR3: CASSLPGHNNSPLHF
D: -
V: TRBV25-1
size: many
J: TRBJ1-6

DNA: TGTGCCAGCAGCTGGACTAGCGGGGGGTTCAATGAGCAGTTCTTC
CDR3: CASSWTSGGFNEQFF
D: TRBD2
V: TRBV11-3
size: many
J: TRBJ2-1

DNA: TGCAGTGTTATAACGGGGACTAGCGGGGGGGCAGGCGAGACCCAGTACTTC
CDR3: CSVITGTSGGAGETQYF
D: TRBD2
V: TRBV20-1
size: many
J: TRBJ2-5